This is a list of T cell receptor beta chains from one sample in a study of blood T cell repertoires in COVID-19. The repertoire was sequenced with immunoSEQ multiplex PCR; TCRdb's copy has only in-frame clones and lacks some. This sample has about 210,000 clones; 75% to 85% occur once, and the top ten carry around 2.4%. The sample consisted of peripheral blood. These receptors were taken from a man aged 40-50 years who had recovered from COVID-19. Both conserved end residues are part of each CDR3. Each record gives: D gene, clone size, V gene, CDR3 protein. D genes are given only for firm matches. Clone size, where shown, is once, few, many, or a class for clones that have expanded.

TRBD1 | NA | TRBV5-1 | CASSADRVGEQYF
TRBD2 | few | TRBV3-1/TRBV3-2 | CASSLASGREFDFEQFF
TRBD1 | NA | TRBV5-1 | CASSTSLRDRGVLGYGYTF
NA | NA | TRBV5-4 | CASSGDSGDEKLFF
TRBD2 | NA | TRBV11-2 | CASSQGTSGRRNEQFF
NA | few | TRBV19 | CASSIDSGSYGYTF
TRBD1 | NA | TRBV18 | CASSLRDSYFTDTQYF
NA | NA | TRBV5-1 | CASSSSQGSQETQYF
NA | NA | TRBV2 | CASSGGGDYTF
NA | NA | TRBV2 | CASTRGGGLGYEQYF
NA | NA | TRBV18 | CASSPPDRITSYEQYF
TRBD2 | NA | TRBV7-2 | CASSLVAGRTNTYEQYF